This TCR beta chain was found in a study of cytomegalovirus exposure and HLA in healthy donors. The germline CDR1 and CDR2 sequences are KGHSH and LQKENI. The ends lost 4 bases at V and 0 bases at J; junction bases unmatched: 13. The CDR3 is 18 residues long. The PCR contained 60 Vbeta and 13 Jbeta primers. The table came from immunoSEQ multiplex PCR; TCRdb's copy has only in-frame clones and leaves some out. The repertoire shows roughly 200,000 clones; the top ten hold roughly 1.2%. The chain links TRBV18 to TRBJ2-7; 9 bases map to TRBD2. The clonotype originates from a girl between 2 and 10 years old in good health and CMV-seropositive. Sequencing input: PBMCs. CDR3 bases: TGTGCCAGCTCACTACAGGAGATCAGCGGGGGGAGCTCCTACGAGCAGTACTTC. Protein: CASSLQEISGGSSYEQYF.